This TCR beta chain comes out of a study of identical twins (dated by TCRdb to about 2016). In the study overall: TCR alpha and beta repertoires from monozygotic twins, unrelated adults of various ages and cord blood were deep-sequenced to test whether fetal clonotypes persist. To rule out contamination, replicate twin experiments were performed at different times with different library preparation protocols. The study at large found these results: Fewer insertions were carried by abundant cord blood beta clonotypes, a similar but weaker trend appeared in young adult naive repertoires, and no such trend appeared in memory repertoires. Recombination models systematically underestimated out-of-frame TCR alpha sharing in monozygotic twins but agreed with sharing between unrelated individuals. Because the same donors could not be followed over many years, the conclusions relied on cross-sectional statistical analysis. Compared with coincidental sharing between unrelated individuals, an excess of low generation-probability sequences was observed among out-of-frame TCR alpha sequences shared between twins. A weaker excess of twin sharing was found in beta out-of-frame sequences because the signal-to-noise ratio was lowered by fewer shared sequences. Invariant T cells such as MAIT and iNKT could partly confound zero-insertion analyses, although diverse VJ usage argued against such confounding for most clonotypes.

Libraries were built with 5' RACE. Sequenced on an Illumina HiSeq 2000. A universal primer binding site was added through template switching, and the final cDNA carried a unique molecular identifier so that TCR cDNA molecules could be counted accurately. Specific primers in the conserved constant-segment region were used to synthesize first-strand cDNA for the TCR alpha and beta chains. Each cDNA library was double barcoded, with a SMART-Mk sample barcode plus Illumina barcodes, to control for contamination. Two successive PCR steps introduced TruSeq adapter sequences along with Illumina sample barcodes. The Illumina HiSeq platform was used with custom primers to sequence TCR alpha and beta cDNA libraries. Concerning the study's data processing: MiGEC processed the raw reads to extract unique molecular identifiers, while MiXCR was used to determine the CDR3 positions. Recombination models were inferred per individual with the repgenHMM and IGoR tools using an EM algorithm. Shared clonotype analysis was performed with the tcR package in R, normalizing sharing by the product of cloneset sizes. To study raw recombination free of thymic and clonal selection effects, out-of-frame nonproductive sequences were analyzed. Starting from the raw public reads, TCRdb applied fastp trimming at Q25, assembled clones with MiXCR and retained in-frame beta chains. One record per CDR3 amino acid sequence lists the most common genes and DNA. TCRdb's processing, not the authors', yielded these V and J calls. This sample has 510,000 or so distinct CDR3 sequences in its table, and approximately 14% of those were observed once. 0.44% of the sample belongs to the ten largest clones.

CDR1 and CDR2 (DFQATT, SNEGSKA) derive from the germline V gene (reference sequence). The CDR3 contains 11 residues, cysteine and phenylalanine counted. Left in the record is the CDR3 DNA by itself, 33 bases read in frame from the first base. V is reduced by 6 bases and J by 8 bases, leaving a spacing of 12 bases between them. All donors were healthy Caucasians. The twin cohort consisted of three pairs of female monozygotic twins, all aged roughly 18 to 29 years. Positive isolation kits from Invitrogen were used to isolate the CD4+ and CD8+ T cell populations. As to this clonotype: Its antigen remains unidentified. Per-nucleotide qualities are absent, and no much larger clonotype sits a single base away.

The sample also formed part of further work on yellow fever vaccine responses in identical twins. The second investigation adds: According to the authors, the vaccine-induced T cell response in identical twins seemed to be partly convergent and partly specific to each individual. In identical twins, the study followed T cell clones that responded to the vaccine with precision.

In this chain, TRBV20-1 is recombined with TRBJ2-3; the D segment could be TRBD1, given 5 matching bases. The sample comprised CD4+ T cells sorted from blood. The receptor's source is a woman under 30 in good health. The nucleotides read TGCAGTGCACAGGACGCGGCTACGCAGTATTTT. This encodes CSAQDAATQYF.